A selection of T cell receptor beta chains follows, all from one sample in a study of T cells in Graves' hyperthyroidism and ophthalmopathy. MiXCR, run by TCRdb on the multiplex PCR reads, gives a single entry per CDR3 protein. Among hundreds of thousands of distinct CDR3 sequences listed, 45% were seen once. The sample was peripheral blood or thyroid tissue (not recorded which). These receptors were obtained from an adult man with Graves' disease, either hyperthyroidism or ophthalmopathy (not recorded which). The CDR3 runs from the conserved cysteine through the conserved F or W. Fields, in order: D gene, J gene, clone size, V gene, CDR3 DNA, CDR3 protein. D genes are given only for firm matches. Size tells how often a clone was seen (once, few, many) or the class of an expanded clone, and some rows leave it out.

>.|TRBJ2-5|many|TRBV2
TGTGCCAGCAGTGAAGCGCAACTGCAAGAGACCCAGTACTTC
CASSEAQLQETQYF
>.|TRBJ1-1|.|TRBV19
TGTGCCAGTAGTACACCAGGGGCGGGATTGAACACTGAAGCTTTCTTT
CASSTPGAGLNTEAFF
>TRBD1|TRBJ1-1|.|TRBV2
TGTGCCAGCAGTGAGGACAGGGTGGCCACTGAAGCTTTCTTT
CASSEDRVATEAFF
>.|TRBJ1-3|.|TRBV2
TGTGCCAGCAGTGGGAGGACGGGGAACACCATATATTTT
CASSGRTGNTIYF
>.|TRBJ1-2|few|TRBV12-3/TRBV12-4
TGTGCCAGCAGCCGACCAGCGAGTCGGGGGGAGGGCGGTGGCTACACCTTC
CASSRPASRGEGGGYTF
>.|TRBJ1-5|few|TRBV10-3
TGTGCCAGCAGTCCGCACATAAATCAGAGGGATCAGCCCCAGCATTTT
CASSPHINQRDQPQHF
>.|TRBJ1-6|.|TRBV10-3
TGTGCCATCAGCGCTGGGGACACTAATTCACCCCTCCACTTT
CAISAGDTNSPLHF
>.|TRBJ1-6|.|TRBV2
TGTGCCAGCAGTGAACGGACAGCCCTCCACTTT
CASSERTALHF
>TRBD1|TRBJ1-2|.|TRBV12-5
TGTGCTAGTGGTATCAAACAGGGGGCGGGTGGCTACACCTTC
CASGIKQGAGGYTF
>TRBD1|TRBJ1-2|many|TRBV29-1
TGCAGCGTGGGACAGGGGACTTTCTATGGCTACACCTTC
CSVGQGTFYGYTF
>TRBD1|TRBJ2-7|many|TRBV24-1
TGTGCCACCAGTGATCGGACAGGGGGCACATACGAGCAGTACTTC
CATSDRTGGTYEQYF
>.|TRBJ1-6|.|TRBV20-1
TGCAGTGCTAGAGATCGGGCGCAAGGGGCAAATAATTCACCCCTCCACTTT
CSARDRAQGANNSPLHF
>.|TRBJ2-6|many|TRBV7-3
TGTGCCAGCAGCTTAGGTGGTGCGGGGCCTGGGGCCAACGTCCTGACTTTC
CASSLGGAGPGANVLTF
>TRBD1|TRBJ1-1|.|TRBV2
TGTGCCACCCGGGACAGCGACAGGAACACTGAAGCTTTCTTT
CATRDSDRNTEAFF
>.|TRBJ2-5|.|TRBV24-1
TGTGCCACCAGAGTCCCCCTAGTCGGTGGGACCCAGTACTTC
CATRVPLVGGTQYF
>.|TRBJ1-2|.|TRBV7-2
TGTGCCAGCAGCTTAGCGGACAGAGCTAACTATGGCTACACCTTC
CASSLADRANYGYTF
>.|TRBJ1-2|.|TRBV29-1
TGCAGCGTTGCCACCAGTGATTCCGTCTATGGCTACACCTTC
CSVATSDSVYGYTF
>.|TRBJ2-6|.|TRBV29-1
TGCAGCGTTGAACGCGGGTCTGGGGCCAACGTCCTGACTTTC
CSVERGSGANVLTF
>.|TRBJ1-1|.|TRBV10-3
TGTGCCACCAGAGGGACTGAAGCTTTCTTT
CATRGTEAFF
>TRBD1|TRBJ1-2|.|TRBV24-1
TGTGCCAGCTCCGCAACGACAGGGTCGGCCTATGGCTACACCTTC
CASSATTGSAYGYTF
>.|TRBJ1-1|.|TRBV29-1
TGCAGCTTGAATTCTGGCGGTGAAGCTTTCTTT
CSLNSGGEAFF
>.|TRBJ1-1|many|TRBV7-9
TGTGCCAGCAGAGGGCGGCTGAACACTGAAGCTTTCTTT
CASRGRLNTEAFF
>.|TRBJ2-5|.|TRBV7-6
TGTGCCAGCAGCCCGACGCTAGGGCGAGGGACTGAAGAGACCCAGTACTTC
CASSPTLGRGTEETQYF
>.|TRBJ2-7|many|TRBV7-9
TGTGCCAGCAGCCAACCCGGAGGGCTAGAGCAGTACTTC
CASSQPGGLEQYF
>.|TRBJ1-5|.|TRBV11-1
TGTGCCAGCAGCCTGGGTGATGATCAGCCCCAGCATTTT
CASSLGDDQPQHF
>.|TRBJ1-2|many|TRBV20-1
TGCAGTGCTAGTGAGTTAGGGCCGGCCTATGGCTACACCTTC
CSASELGPAYGYTF
>.|TRBJ2-7|few|TRBV20-1
TGCAGTGCTAGCTCGACGGGTCCCTACGAGCAGTACTTC
CSASSTGPYEQYF
>.|TRBJ2-7|few|TRBV7-9
TGTGCCAGCAGCCCCGGAAACTCCTACGAGCAGTACTTC
CASSPGNSYEQYF
>.|TRBJ1-2|.|TRBV29-1
TGCAGCCCCCGGACAGACGGGTCCGGCTACACCTTC
CSPRTDGSGYTF
>.|TRBJ1-1|.|TRBV10-3
TGTGCCATCAACCCCGACAGGTACACTGAAGCTTTCTTT
CAINPDRYTEAFF
>TRBD1|TRBJ1-2|.|TRBV6-6
TGTGCCAGCAGTTACAGTCCGGGACAGGGCTATGGCTACACCTTC
CASSYSPGQGYGYTF
>.|TRBJ1-4|.|TRBV20-1
TGCAGTGCTAGAGTGGCGGGGGATAATGAAAAACTGTTTTTT
CSARVAGDNEKLFF
>.|TRBJ1-4|many|TRBV9
TGTGCCAGCAGCGTAGAACAGTTTAATGAAAAACTGTTTTTT
CASSVEQFNEKLFF
>TRBD1|TRBJ1-6|many|TRBV29-1
TGCAGCGTTACTAAGGACAGGGATTCACCCCTCCACTTT
CSVTKDRDSPLHF
>.|TRBJ1-2|.|TRBV7-6
TGTGCCAGCAGCCCCCGTCTGACACAGGGAGGAGACTACACCTTC
CASSPRLTQGGDYTF
>.|TRBJ2-2|once|TRBV11-1
TGTGCCAGCAGCTTACACGGCACGAACACCGGGGAGCTGTTTTTT
CASSLHGTNTGELFF
>TRBD1|TRBJ1-6|.|TRBV15
TGTGCCACCGGGACAGTCAGTTCACCCCTCCACTTT
CATGTVSSPLHF
>.|TRBJ2-7|.|TRBV4-1
TGCGCCAGCAGCCAACTACTAGGAGGCGAGCAGTACTTC
CASSQLLGGEQYF
>TRBD1|TRBJ1-1|few|TRBV11-3
TGTGCCAGCAGCTTAGATCGCAGGGGGCGGTCCACTGAAGCTTTCTTT
CASSLDRRGRSTEAFF
>TRBD1|TRBJ2-5|.|TRBV29-1
TGCAGCGTCGTAACCGGGACAGGGGTAGAGACCCAGTACTTC
CSVVTGTGVETQYF
>TRBD1|TRBJ1-5|few|TRBV11-2
TGTGCCAGCAGCTCTGGACAGGGGCCTCAGCCCCAGCATTTT
CASSSGQGPQPQHF